The entry that follows covers one T cell receptor (beta chain) sequence. Its antigen is still unknown. The record originates from a study of cytomegalovirus exposure and HLA in healthy donors. General study results and limits: A later analysis reportedly found that, within productive TCRs, an Asian-associated ancestry cluster had fewer N-insertions than the mean observed across the approximately 700 donors. Testing in vitro showed three CMV-associated chains specific for CMV antigens.

Healthy bone marrow donors made up the donors. The CDR3 spans 16 residues. V lost 2 bases, J lost 0 bases, and 12 bases lay in between. Germline loops: CDR1 SGDLS, CDR2 YYNGEE. The PCR was carried out with 60 Vbeta primers and 13 Jbeta primers. TCRdb's copy holds only in-frame clones and misses some; the assay was immunoSEQ multiplex PCR. The table records under 150,000 clones, roughly 83% of them present only once. The TCR originated in a man aged 40-49 years in good health and CMV-seropositive. Sequenced input: PBMCs. This chain links TRBV9 with TRBJ2-1; D not resolved. The CDR3 region has the DNA TGTGCCAGCAGCGTGCTAGGCCTGGGCTCCTACAATGAGCAGTTCTTC. Protein sequence: CASSVLGLGSYNEQFF.